This T cell receptor beta chain emerged from a study of CD8 T cells in Susac syndrome. Study in general: Clinically active disease was present in roughly 6 of the sequenced Susac syndrome patients. Eight or nine of these patients were in remission.

Study-level findings and limits: A relatively small number of individuals underwent TCR sequencing and HLA analysis.

V gave up 0 bases and J gave up 8 bases, with 14 bases separating them. This CDR3 has 14 amino acids. CDR1 is SQVTM and CDR2 is ANQGSEA in the germline V gene. It was with random hexamers that roughly 0.5 to 1 ug RNA was reverse transcribed. With immunoSEQ multiplex PCR, TCR beta CDR3 was amplified across 54 Vbeta and 13 Jbeta. TCRdb reprocessed the immunoSEQ multiplex PCR reads with MiXCR, giving one entry per CDR3 protein. The sample has 240,000 or so distinct CDR3 sequences; roughly 95% are singletons. Patients with Susac syndrome met diagnostic criteria defined recently for definite or probable disease. In the case of this clonotype: No antigen is known for it.

The specimen sequenced was CD4+ T cells from PBMCs. V usage is TRBV29-1 and J usage is TRBJ2-1, with D unresolved. The receptor was derived from a human donor with Susac syndrome. CDR3 nucleotides: TGCAGCGTTGAAGAAGGGCCTAATATCGATGAGCAGTTCTTC. Amino acids: CSVEEGPNIDEQFF.